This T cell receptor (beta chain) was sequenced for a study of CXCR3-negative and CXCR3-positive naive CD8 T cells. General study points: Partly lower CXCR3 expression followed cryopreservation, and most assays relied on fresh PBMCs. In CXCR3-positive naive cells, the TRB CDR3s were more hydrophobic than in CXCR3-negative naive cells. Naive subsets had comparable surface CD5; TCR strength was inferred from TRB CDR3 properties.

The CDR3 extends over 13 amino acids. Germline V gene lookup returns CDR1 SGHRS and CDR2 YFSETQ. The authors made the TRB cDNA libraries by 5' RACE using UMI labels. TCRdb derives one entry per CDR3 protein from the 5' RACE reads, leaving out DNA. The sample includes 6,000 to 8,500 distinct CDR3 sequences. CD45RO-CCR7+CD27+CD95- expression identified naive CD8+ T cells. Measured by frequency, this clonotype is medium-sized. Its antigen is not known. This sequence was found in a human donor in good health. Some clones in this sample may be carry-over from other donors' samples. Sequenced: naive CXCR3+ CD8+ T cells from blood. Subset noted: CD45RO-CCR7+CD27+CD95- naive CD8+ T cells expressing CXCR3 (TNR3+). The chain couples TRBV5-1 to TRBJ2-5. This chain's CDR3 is CASSLEWEETQYF.